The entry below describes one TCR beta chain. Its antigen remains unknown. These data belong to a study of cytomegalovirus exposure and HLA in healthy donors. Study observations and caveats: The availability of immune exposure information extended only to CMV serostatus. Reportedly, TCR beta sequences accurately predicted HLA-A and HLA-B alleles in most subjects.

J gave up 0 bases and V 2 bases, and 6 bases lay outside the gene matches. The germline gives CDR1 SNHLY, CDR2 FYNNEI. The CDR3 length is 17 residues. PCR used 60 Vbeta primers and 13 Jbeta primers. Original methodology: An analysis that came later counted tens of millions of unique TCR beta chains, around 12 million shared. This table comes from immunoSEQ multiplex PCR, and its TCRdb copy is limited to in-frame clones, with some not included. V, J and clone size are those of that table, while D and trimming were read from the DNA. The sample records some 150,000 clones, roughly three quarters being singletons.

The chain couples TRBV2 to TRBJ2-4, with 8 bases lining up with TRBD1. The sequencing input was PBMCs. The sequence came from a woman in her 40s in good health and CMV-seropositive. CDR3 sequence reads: CASSEWADRVAKNIQYF. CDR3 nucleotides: TGTGCCAGCAGTGAATGGGCGGACAGGGTAGCCAAAAACATTCAGTACTTC.